The 19 T cell receptor beta chains presented below share a single source sample, sequenced in a study of immune evolution from preneoplasia to lung adenocarcinoma. Generated by immunoSEQ multiplex PCR, the TCRdb table keeps only in-frame clones and is missing some. The table records 2,500 to 3,500 clones, approximately 82% of them present only once. The sample comprised FFPE atypical adenomatous hyperplasia tissue from the lung. Subset indicated: atypical adenomatous hyperplasia (AAH), lung preneoplasia. These receptors were obtained from a person aged 65 to 85 with lung adenocarcinoma.

This clone showed up just a few times. This chain uses TRBV30 with TRBJ1-2; no clear D. CDR1 GTSNPN and CDR2 SVGIG come from the germline V gene (reference sequence). Trimming removed 1 base from V and 5 bases from J, with 5 bases in between. The CDR3 loop spans 11 amino acids. The CDR3: CAWSGAYGYTF. CDR3 nucleotide sequence: TGTGCCTGGAGTGGGGCTTATGGCTACACCTTC.

The chain joins TRBV14 to TRBJ1-4; TRBD1 might be the D (5 bases). Germline loops: CDR1 SGHDN, CDR2 FVKESK. With 5 bases removed from V and 3 bases from J, the gap between germline ends came to 22 bases. There are 18 residues in the CDR3. In DNA, the CDR3 is TGTGCCAGCAGCTCATGGCTGGAGGACGGGACGGCTAATGAAAAACTGTTTTTT. This gives the protein CASSSWLEDGTANEKLFF.

The rearrangement joins TRBV7-9 to TRBJ2-2, with no clear D. The germline V gene has CDR1 SEHNR and CDR2 FQNEAQ (reference sequence). The CDR3 contains 13 residues. Trimming shortened V by 3 bases and J by 1 base, and 3 bases separated the two germline ends. The DNA for the CDR3 is TGTGCCAGCAGCTTGGAGAACACCGGGGAGCTGTTTTTT. This encodes CASSLENTGELFF.

The rearrangement joins TRBV10-3 to TRBJ2-2; TRBD1 matches at 11 bases. The CDR3 extends over 16 amino acids. The junction had 5 bases not matched to a gene; V was cut back by 2 bases and J by 6 bases. Germline CDR1 reads ENHRY; CDR2 reads SYGVKD. The CDR3 loop is CAISEPGQGEPGELFF. In nucleotides, the CDR3 is TGTGCCATCAGTGAGCCGGGACAGGGGGAACCCGGGGAGCTGTTTTTT.

In DNA, the CDR3 is TGTGCCAGCAGCTTAGTGACTAGGACTGAGCAGTTCTTC. This gives the protein CASSLVTRTEQFF. The chain combines TRBV7-2 with TRBJ2-1; TRBD2 is a possible D gene (6 bases). V lost 1 base to trimming and J lost 9 bases, with 10 bases between them. CDR1 and CDR2 from the germline V gene are SGHTA and FQGNSA. The CDR3 sequence is 13 residues long.

The chain combines TRBV5-1 with TRBJ2-5; 8 positions match TRBD2. Trimming removed 0 bases from V and 2 bases from J; junction bases left unmatched: 0. Germline V gene sequence: CDR1 SGHRS, CDR2 YFSETQ. This CDR3 spans 14 amino acids. The CDR3 here is CASSLGLAQETQYF. For the CDR3, the DNA is TGCGCCAGCAGCTTGGGACTAGCGCAAGAGACCCAGTACTTC.

This clone was seen only a few times. This chain links TRBV5-6 with TRBJ2-2; D gene unclear. Trimming pared 1 base from V and 2 bases from J, leaving 12 bases between. In germline, CDR1 is SGHDT, CDR2 YYEEEE. The CDR3 consists of 16 residues. In nucleotides, the CDR3 is TGTGCCAGCAGCTTGTTGGTGGGGATTAACACCGGGGAGCTGTTTTTT. Its translation is CASSLLVGINTGELFF.

J is TRBJ1-5 and V is TRBV10-3; D may be TRBD1 (6 bases). Germline CDR1 is ENHRY and CDR2 is SYGVKD. This CDR3 is 15 amino acids long. With 0 bases removed from V and 3 bases from J, the gap between germline ends came to 9 bases. The CDR3 DNA reads TGTGCCATCAGTGAGTCCAGGGGCACCAATCAGCCCCAGCATTTT. Translation: CAISESRGTNQPQHF.

J is TRBJ2-1 and V is TRBV7-3; D is uncertain. V dropped 4 bases and J dropped 0 bases, with 7 bases sitting between them. CDR1 and CDR2 from the germline V gene are SGHTA and FQGTGA. The CDR3 consists of 14 residues. Written as DNA, the CDR3 is TGTGCCAGCAGCTCCGGTGGCTCCTACAATGAGCAGTTCTTC. The encoded protein is CASSSGGSYNEQFF.

J is TRBJ2-3 and V is TRBV7-3; the D is unclear. Trimming cost V 1 base and J 0 bases, with 8 bases left between them. The germline gives CDR1 SGHTA, CDR2 FQGTGA. This CDR3 has 15 amino acids. This CDR3 is CASSLSHSSTDTQYF. The CDR3 bases are TGTGCCAGCAGCTTAAGCCACTCGAGCACAGATACGCAGTATTTT.

This chain connects TRBV2 to TRBJ1-2, with D unclear. CDR3 length: 12 amino acids. Per the germline V gene, CDR1 is SNHLY and CDR2 is FYNNEI. V was cut by 3 bases and J by 4 bases, with 6 bases left in between. The CDR3 nucleotides are TGTGCCAGCAGTGAGAGGAGCTATGGCTACACCTTC. Its protein product is CASSERSYGYTF.

This clone was found once. V gene TRBV6-5 combines with J gene TRBJ1-1, with D perhaps TRBD1 (5 bases). V lost 11 bases to trimming and J lost 0 bases, with 13 bases between them. The germline V gene encodes CDR1 MNHEY and CDR2 SVGAGI. This CDR3 spans 13 amino acids. DNA for the CDR3: TGTGCCGCCTCGAGGGACGTGAACACTGAAGCTTTCTTT. It is translated as CAASRDVNTEAFF.

The CDR3 nucleotides read TGTGCCAGCAGGGCGTTGACAGGGACAAACTACAATGAGCAGTTCTTC. This gives the protein CASRALTGTNYNEQFF. V is TRBV2 and J is TRBJ2-1; 7 bases line up with TRBD1. Germline CDR1 reads SNHLY; CDR2 reads FYNNEI. J gave up 3 bases and V 6 bases, and 11 bases lay outside the gene matches. The CDR3 totals 16 residues.

The chain carries TRBV5-4 and TRBJ1-4, with 9 bases lining up with TRBD1. The V gene end was trimmed by 4 bases and the J gene end by 5 bases; junction bases not matched to a gene: 6. The CDR3 spans 15 residues. The germline CDR1 and CDR2 sequences are SGHNT and YYREEE (reference sequence). CDR3 bases: TGTGCCAGCAGCAGCAACAGGGGGCTGAATGAAAAACTGTTTTTT. It codes for CASSSNRGLNEKLFF.

The gene calls are TRBV7-9 and TRBJ2-7; TRBD2 agrees at 7 bases. Germline V gene lookup returns CDR1 SEHNR and CDR2 FQNEAQ (reference sequence). V lost 5 bases, J lost 1 base, and 8 bases stayed unmatched. The length of the CDR3 is 15 residues. The CDR3 DNA sequence: TGTGCCAGCAGCCCGGGACTAACCTCTTCCTACGAGCAGTACTTC. Its protein product is CASSPGLTSSYEQYF.

This clone has just a few counts. The chain links TRBV28 to TRBJ1-4; D remains ambiguous. Germline V gene lookup returns CDR1 MDHEN and CDR2 SYDVKM. V lost 3 bases, J lost 5 bases, and 13 bases lay in between. The CDR3 is 15 residues long. This CDR3 reads CASSFSSLMNEKLFF. The CDR3, as DNA: TGTGCCAGCAGTTTTTCGTCGCTGATGAATGAAAAACTGTTTTTT.

Only a few counts were recorded for this clone. The sample contains more than one DNA sequence encoding this CDR3. The rearrangement uses TRBV5-4 and TRBJ2-5; no firm D call. Per germline, CDR1 SGHNT and CDR2 YYREEE (reference sequence). This CDR3 is 11 amino acids long. V was cut by 1 base and J by 6 bases, with 4 bases left in between. The CDR3 region is CASSLRKTQYF. Here the CDR3 DNA reads TGTGCCAGCAGCTTGCGAAAGACCCAGTACTTC.

This chain connects TRBV18 to TRBJ1-3; D unclear. Germline assignment: CDR1 KGHSH and CDR2 LQKENI. The V and J ends lost 4 bases and 1 base respectively, with 8 bases between them. The CDR3 covers 14 residues. The CDR3 DNA reads TGTGCCAGCTCACTTACCGAGTCTGGAAACACCATATATTTT. Translating gives CASSLTESGNTIYF.

The chain has TRBV11-3 and TRBJ2-1; TRBD2 agrees at 8 bases. The junction had 7 bases not matched to a gene; V was cut back by 1 base and J by 8 bases. The germline gives CDR1 SGHNT, CDR2 YENEEA. This CDR3 has 15 amino acids. For the CDR3, the DNA is TGTGCCAGCAGCTTAGGAGGGACTAGGGGGGATGAGCAGTTCTTC. Amino acid sequence: CASSLGGTRGDEQFF.